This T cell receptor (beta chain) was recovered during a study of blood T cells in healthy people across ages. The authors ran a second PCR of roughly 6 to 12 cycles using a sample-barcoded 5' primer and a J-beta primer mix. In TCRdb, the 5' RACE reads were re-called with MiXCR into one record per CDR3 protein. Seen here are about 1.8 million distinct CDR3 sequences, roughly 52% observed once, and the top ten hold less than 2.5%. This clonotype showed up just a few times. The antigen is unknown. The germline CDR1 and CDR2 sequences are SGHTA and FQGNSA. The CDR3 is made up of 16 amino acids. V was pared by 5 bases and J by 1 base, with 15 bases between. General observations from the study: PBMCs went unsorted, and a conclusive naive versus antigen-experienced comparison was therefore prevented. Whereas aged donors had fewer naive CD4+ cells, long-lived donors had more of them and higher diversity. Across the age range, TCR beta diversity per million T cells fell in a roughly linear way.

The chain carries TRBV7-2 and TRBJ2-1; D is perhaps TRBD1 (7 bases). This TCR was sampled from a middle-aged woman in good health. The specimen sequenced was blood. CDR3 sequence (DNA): TGTGCCAGCAGCCCGGAGGGGGCGGTGTCCTACAATGAGCAGTTCTTC. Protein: CASSPEGAVSYNEQFF.